Below, 9 T cell receptor beta chains from the same sample are listed, as sequenced in a study of OX40 agonist ivuxolimab in advanced cancers. Here immunoSEQ multiplex PCR was the method, and the copy in TCRdb shows in-frame clones only, minus some. Seen here are roughly 70,000 clones, about nine tenths observed once, and the top ten hold 0.67%. The sample consisted of CD4+ or CD8+ T cells sorted from blood, taken in a trial of the OX40 agonist ivuxolimab. These TCRs come from an adult with an advanced solid tumor such as melanoma, head and neck, liver or kidney cancer.

The V and J genes are TRBV27 and TRBJ1-6; D gene ambiguous. From germline, CDR1 is MNHEY and CDR2 SMNVEV (reference sequence). The germline V and J ends were trimmed by 2 bases and 4 bases, with 18 bases remaining between them. CDR3 length: 18 amino acids. DNA for the CDR3: TGTGCCAGCAGTTTACCCTGCCGGACTGACCATTATAATTCACCCCTCCACTTT. It codes for CASSLPCRTDHYNSPLHF.

The V call is TRBV9, the J call TRBJ2-3; D ambiguous. The germline V gene has CDR1 SGDLS and CDR2 YYNGEE. The CDR3 is 11 residues long. V lost 3 bases, J lost 4 bases, and 3 bases lay in between. CDR3 region: CASSASDTQYF. The CDR3 nucleotides read TGTGCCAGCAGCGCCTCAGATACGCAGTATTTT.

This chain connects TRBV11-3 to TRBJ2-5; D remains ambiguous. V was cut by 2 bases and J by 5 bases, with 9 bases left in between. Germline CDR1 is SGHNT and CDR2 is YENEEA. The CDR3 is 13 amino acids. The CDR3 here is CASSLSAAETQYF. DNA for the CDR3: TGTGCCAGCAGCTTATCGGCAGCGGAGACCCAGTACTTC.

The chain combines TRBV27 with TRBJ2-2; D may match TRBD1 or TRBD2 (9 bases each). This CDR3 spans 16 amino acids. Looked up from germline, CDR1 is MNHEY and CDR2 is SMNVEV (reference sequence). The V and J ends lost 7 bases and 4 bases respectively, with 19 bases between them. CDR3 residues: CASTSGGTGITGELFF. CDR3 DNA: TGTGCCAGCACCAGCGGGGGGACAGGGATCACCGGGGAGCTGTTTTTT.

The CDR3 DNA is TGTGCCAGCAGCCAACAAATGACAGGTTTTTACGAGCAGTACTTC. As protein: CASSQQMTGFYEQYF. The chain has TRBV14 and TRBJ2-7, with TRBD1 as a possible D gene (6 bases). Germline values: CDR1 SGHDN, CDR2 FVKESK. The ends were cut back, 2 bases at V and 4 bases at J, with 15 bases in the middle. The CDR3 has 15 amino acids.

The genes are TRBV27 and TRBJ2-1; 7 positions agree with TRBD1. The trim removed 7 bases at V and 7 bases at J, leaving 13 bases unmatched. CDR1 is MNHEY, CDR2 SMNVEV, per germline (reference sequence). The CDR3 totals 15 residues. The CDR3 here is CASNPLGQSGNEQFF. The CDR3, as DNA: TGTGCCAGCAACCCCCTGGGACAGTCGGGTAATGAGCAGTTCTTC.

The table lists this clone with a count of one. The chain is built from TRBV27 and TRBJ2-3; 7 nucleotides agree with TRBD2. Germline values: CDR1 MNHEY, CDR2 SMNVEV (reference sequence). With 0 bases clipped from V and 5 bases from J, the junction kept 11 bases outside the gene matches. The CDR3 spans 17 residues. DNA of the CDR3: TGTGCCAGCAGTTTATCGAGCCCGACTAGCCGGCTAGATACGCAGTATTTT. Protein: CASSLSSPTSRLDTQYF.

The chain is built from TRBV28 and TRBJ2-2; possible D gene TRBD2, 6 bases. Germline V gives CDR1 MDHEN, CDR2 SYDVKM. The length of the CDR3 is 15 residues. V was cut by 5 bases and J by 6 bases, with 16 bases left in between. CDR3 residues: CASSPAGRIPGELFF. The CDR3 DNA follows: TGTGCCAGCAGTCCCGCGGGGAGGATCCCCGGGGAGCTGTTTTTT.

V usage is TRBV7-9 and J usage is TRBJ1-4, with D perhaps TRBD1 (6 bases). V was pared by 5 bases and J by 8 bases, with 12 bases between. The CDR3 length is 13 residues. Germline CDR1 SEHNR, CDR2 FQNEAQ (reference sequence). In DNA form, the CDR3 reads TGTGCCAGCAGCGGACAGTTGGCGGAAAAACTGTTTTTT. Encoded protein: CASSGQLAEKLFF.